This T cell receptor (beta chain) was captured in a study of blood T cell repertoires in COVID-19. Study-level background: COVID-19 samples from acute and convalescent phases originated in the United States, Italy and Spain.

Germline lookup yields CDR1 LNHDA and CDR2 SQIVND (reference sequence). The CDR3 runs 12 residues. V lost 5 bases to trimming and J lost 5 bases, with 9 bases between them. Repertoires were generated with immunoSEQ multiplex PCR, while TCRdb's copy carries only in-frame clones and drops some. The table lists 150,000 or so clones, around 88% of them singletons. The source is a man over 45 with acute or convalescent COVID-19. The material sequenced was peripheral blood. V gene TRBV19 combines with J gene TRBJ2-5, with D perhaps TRBD2 (5 bases). Here the CDR3 reads CASSARGETQYF. DNA of the CDR3: TGTGCCAGTAGTGCGAGAGGGGAGACCCAGTACTTC.